Shown below are 16 T cell receptor beta chains from a single sample sequenced in a study of long-term antiretroviral therapy in people with HIV. Survey-level resolution applied to immunoSEQ assay v3.0. Profiling relied on immunoSEQ multiplex PCR, and the TCRdb table lists in-frame clones only, not all of them. The table includes some 23,000 clones, roughly 76% detected once. Sequencing used unsorted PBMCs, obtained 1.1 years before starting antiretroviral therapy. The source is a woman in her 40s with HIV.

V usage is TRBV5-1 and J usage is TRBJ2-7; the D gene could be TRBD1 or TRBD2 (5 bases each). CDR1 and CDR2 from the germline V gene are SGHRS and YFSETQ. The CDR3 runs 15 residues. V lost 4 bases and J lost 0, with 14 bases in between. CDR3 region: CASSPTAGSSYEQYF. The DNA of the CDR3 is TGCGCCAGCAGCCCGACGGCAGGGAGCTCCTACGAGCAGTACTTC.

The rearrangement joins TRBV7-9 to TRBJ2-3, with a tentative D call TRBD1 (5 bases). Germline V gives CDR1 SEHNR, CDR2 FQNEAQ (reference sequence). This CDR3 comprises 15 residues. Trimming removed 2 bases from V and 2 bases from J, with 11 bases in between. In DNA form, the CDR3 reads TGTGCCAGCAGCTTACAGGGATATATCACAGATACGCAGTATTTT. Residues: CASSLQGYITDTQYF.

The gene calls are TRBV5-1 and TRBJ2-5; perhaps TRBD1 as D (6 bases). This CDR3 has 14 residues. V lost 4 bases and J lost 4, with 14 bases in between. CDR1 SGHRS and CDR2 YFSETQ come from the germline V gene. CDR3 in DNA: TGCGCCAGCAGCCCAAGCCAGGGGATAGAGACCCAGTACTTC. The encoded protein is CASSPSQGIETQYF.

This rearrangement joins TRBV30 to TRBJ1-2; D uncertain. The CDR3 contains 12 residues. V lost 0 bases and J 8 bases, leaving 10 bases between the germline ends. The V gene's germline CDR1 is GTSNPN and CDR2 SVGIG (reference sequence). CDR3 in amino acids: CAWSVQYPGYTF. The CDR3 DNA reads as TGTGCCTGGAGTGTCCAGTATCCGGGCTACACCTTC.

The V and J genes are TRBV30 and TRBJ1-3; D is possibly TRBD1 (5 bases). Per the germline V gene, CDR1 is GTSNPN and CDR2 is SVGIG (reference sequence). This CDR3 has 17 residues. V was clipped by 5 bases and J by 0 bases, with 20 bases between them. The CDR3 bases are TGTGCCTGGCGCCTATGGGACGGCGCTTTCTCTGGAAACACCATATATTTT. It translates to CAWRLWDGAFSGNTIYF.

V and J are TRBV6-5 and TRBJ2-3, with D maybe TRBD1 (5 bases). Germline CDR1 and CDR2: MNHEY and SVGAGI. V lost 6 bases and J lost 2, with 15 bases in between. The CDR3 totals 15 residues. The CDR3 DNA sequence: TGTGCCAGCAGAAGAGACACAGGATACACAGATACGCAGTATTTT. This codes for CASRRDTGYTDTQYF.

This clone was counted once. V gene TRBV10-3 combines with J gene TRBJ2-7; the D is unclear. CDR1 and CDR2 (germline): ENHRY, SYGVKD. The CDR3 has 13 amino acids. Trimming pared 6 bases from V and 4 bases from J, leaving 13 bases between. CDR3 sequence: CAIRLDGLYEQYF. The DNA for the CDR3 is TGTGCCATCAGGTTGGACGGCCTATACGAGCAGTACTTC.

Turning to this clone: The same CDR3 also results from other DNA sequences found in this sample. This chain uses TRBV6-5 with TRBJ1-2, with 10 bases fitting TRBD1. Per germline, CDR1 MNHEY and CDR2 SVGAGI. V was clipped by 2 bases and J by 4 bases; unmatched bases: 7. This CDR3 comprises 16 residues. The CDR3 spells CASSYLRTGGGYGYTF. CDR3 DNA sequence: TGTGCCAGCAGTTACCTAAGGACAGGGGGTGGCTATGGCTACACCTTC.

This clone is labeled large. V gene TRBV9 combines with J gene TRBJ2-1; TRBD2 matches 9 bases. The V gene end was trimmed by 3 bases and the J gene end by 1 base; junction bases not matched to a gene: 8. Germline CDR1 reads SGDLS; CDR2 reads YYNGEE. CDR3 size: 17 residues. DNA for the CDR3: TGTGCCAGCAGCGAGACGTTAGCGGGAGTTTCCTACAATGAGCAGTTCTTC. Its translation is CASSETLAGVSYNEQFF.

This chain links TRBV5-5 with TRBJ2-5; the D is unclear. The CDR3 loop spans 15 amino acids. Germline CDR1 SGHKS, CDR2 YYEKEE (reference sequence). V was pared by 0 bases and J by 1 base, with 10 bases between. In nucleotides, the CDR3 is TGTGCCAGCAGCTTGGCCCGACTTCGCCAAGAGACCCAGTACTTC. Translation gives CASSLARLRQETQYF. Based on the CDR3 plus reference TRBV5-5 and TRBJ2-5, the full variable domain is DAGVTQSPTHLIKTRGQQVTLRCSPISGHKSVSWYQQVLGQGPQFIFQYYEKEERGRGNFPDRFSARQFPNYSSELNVNALLLGDSALYLCASSLARLRQETQYFGPGTRLLVL.

This clone was counted between two and nine times. The chain has TRBV19 and TRBJ2-1, with TRBD1 matching 9 bases. The CDR3 runs 15 residues. The J segment lost 6 bases and the V segment lost 3 bases, leaving 6 bases of the junction unmatched. CDR1 is LNHDA and CDR2 is SQIVND in the germline V gene (reference sequence). The CDR3 loop reads CASSMGTGSRNEQFF. In DNA, the CDR3 is TGTGCCAGTAGTATGGGGACAGGGTCCCGCAATGAGCAGTTCTTC.

This chain links TRBV7-8 with TRBJ1-1; D gene uncertain. V was shortened by 6 bases and J by 3 bases, with 11 bases between the two germline ends. CDR3 length equals 13 residues. Looked up from germline, CDR1 is SGHVS and CDR2 is FQNEAQ. CDR3 region: CASRIDLDTEAFF. As DNA, the CDR3 is TGTGCCAGCAGGATCGACTTGGACACTGAAGCTTTCTTT.

The chain links TRBV15 to TRBJ1-2; weak D call: TRBD1 (5 bases). The germline V gene has CDR1 LNHNV and CDR2 YYDKDF (reference sequence). V lost 3 bases and J lost 6, with 11 bases in between. The CDR3 is made up of 13 amino acids. The CDR3 loop is CATSRRGWDGYTF. Written as DNA, the CDR3 is TGTGCCACCAGCAGGAGGGGATGGGATGGCTACACCTTC.

J is TRBJ2-7 and V is TRBV29-1; D is undetermined. V shed 4 bases and J shed 4 bases, with 14 bases lying between them. This CDR3 has 13 residues. Germline V gene data show CDR1 as SQVTM and CDR2 as ANQGSEA. The CDR3 sequence: CSVVFALSYEQYF. CDR3 in DNA: TGCAGCGTTGTATTTGCACTATCTTACGAGCAGTACTTC.

The J gene is TRBJ1-2, the V gene TRBV7-9; 10 nucleotides align to TRBD1. The J segment lost 7 bases and the V segment lost 4 bases, leaving 15 bases of the junction unmatched. CDR1 and CDR2 from the germline V gene are SEHNR and FQNEAQ (reference sequence). The CDR3 is made up of 17 amino acids. The CDR3 reads CASSWDRDRGVLSGYTF. As DNA, the CDR3 is TGTGCCAGCAGCTGGGATAGGGACAGGGGCGTTTTAAGTGGCTACACCTTC.

This clone is a singleton in its sample. V is TRBV21-1 and J is TRBJ2-5; the listed D gene, TRBD2, was not tested against the DNA. TRBV21-1 counts as a pseudogene. The CDR3 is 14 amino acids. The CDR3 spells CASSLERGKETQYF. CDR3 DNA sequence: TGTGCCAGCAGCCTAGAACGGGGGAAAGAGACCCAGTACTTC.